The source of this T cell receptor beta chain is a study of T cell responses to AZD1222 COVID-19 vaccine. The study's findings and limits: Donors skewed white British and female; clonal diversity was possibly underestimated.

This CDR3 region has 17 residues. Germline values: CDR1 SGHVS, CDR2 FQNEAQ. The V end lost 0 bases, the J end lost 0 bases, and 9 bases lay between the germline ends. The assay was immunoSEQ multiplex PCR, and TCRdb's table has in-frame clones only and misses some. The table records 60,000 to 95,000 clones, around 87% of them present only once. The table lists this clone with a count of one. Its antigen is undetermined. This sequence joins TRBV7-8 and TRBJ1-6; no firm D call. Sequenced material: peripheral blood, taken 28 days after the second AZD1222 dose. The sequence was collected from an adult who received the AZD1222 COVID-19 vaccine. CDR3 DNA sequence: TGTGCCAGCAGCTTAGCGCGAGAGAGCTCCTATAATTCACCCCTCCACTTT. It translates to CASSLARESSYNSPLHF.